A selection of T cell receptor beta chains follows, all from one sample in a study of T cell responses to AZD1222 COVID-19 vaccine. The table came from immunoSEQ multiplex PCR; TCRdb's copy has only in-frame clones and leaves some out. The sample consists of around 150,000 clones, around 93% of them appearing once. The starting material was peripheral blood, obtained 28 days after the second AZD1222 dose. The source of these receptors is an adult who received the AZD1222 COVID-19 vaccine. Both conserved end residues are part of each CDR3. D genes are given only for firm matches. Size tells how often a clone was seen (once, few, many) or the class of an expanded clone, and some rows leave it out.

J gene: TRBJ2-2; V gene: TRBV5-4; D gene: .; clone size: .; CDR3 DNA: TGTGCCAGCAGCTTGGCCCCCAACACCGGGGAGCTGTTTTTT; CDR3 protein: CASSLAPNTGELFF
J gene: TRBJ1-2; V gene: TRBV27; D gene: .; clone size: .; CDR3 DNA: TGTGCCAGCAGTCCCGGACGGGGAGTTGGCTACACCTTC; CDR3 protein: CASSPGRGVGYTF
J gene: TRBJ1-2; V gene: TRBV6-2/TRBV6-3; D gene: TRBD1; clone size: .; CDR3 DNA: TGTGCCAGCAGTTCCCCCGGGACAGGGGCCTATGGCTACACCTTC; CDR3 protein: CASSSPGTGAYGYTF
J gene: TRBJ2-2; V gene: TRBV7-6; D gene: .; clone size: .; CDR3 DNA: TGTGCCAGCAGCTTTTCACCGGACGCAAACACCGGGGAGCTGTTTTTT; CDR3 protein: CASSFSPDANTGELFF
J gene: TRBJ2-2; V gene: TRBV2; D gene: TRBD1; clone size: .; CDR3 DNA: TGTGCCAGCAAGCGACAGGGGGCGAACACCGGGGAGCTGTTTTTT; CDR3 protein: CASKRQGANTGELFF
J gene: TRBJ1-5; V gene: TRBV7-9; D gene: .; clone size: .; CDR3 DNA: TGTGCCAGCAGCCATTTCTCGGGGTCGCGCAATCAGCCCCAGCATTTT; CDR3 protein: CASSHFSGSRNQPQHF
J gene: TRBJ2-5; V gene: TRBV12-3/TRBV12-4; D gene: .; clone size: .; CDR3 DNA: TGTGCCAGCAGTTTAACGGAAGAGACCCAGTACTTC; CDR3 protein: CASSLTEETQYF
J gene: TRBJ2-5; V gene: TRBV11-2; D gene: .; clone size: .; CDR3 DNA: TGTGCCAGCAGCTTAAACCAGGGGAGGGAGACCCAGTACTTC; CDR3 protein: CASSLNQGRETQYF
J gene: TRBJ1-1; V gene: TRBV7-9; D gene: .; clone size: medium-sized; CDR3 DNA: TGTGCCAGCAGCCGCGACGGAAAAGCTTTCTTT; CDR3 protein: CASSRDGKAFF
J gene: TRBJ1-3; V gene: TRBV6-1; D gene: .; clone size: .; CDR3 DNA: TGTGCCAGCAGTGAAAGGTGGCAGGGGTTTGGGGCTGGAAACACCATATATTTT; CDR3 protein: CASSERWQGFGAGNTIYF
J gene: TRBJ2-3; V gene: TRBV6-1; D gene: .; clone size: .; CDR3 DNA: TGTGCCAGCAGGCGGGACGCAACCCTCACAGATACGCAGTATTTT; CDR3 protein: CASRRDATLTDTQYF
J gene: TRBJ1-1; V gene: TRBV20-1; D gene: .; clone size: .; CDR3 DNA: TGCAGTGCTAGTGGGAGGCGGGGGAACACTGAAGCTTTCTTT; CDR3 protein: CSASGRRGNTEAFF
J gene: TRBJ1-1; V gene: TRBV7-9; D gene: .; clone size: .; CDR3 DNA: TGTGCCAGCAGCCCAAGACGGACGAACACTGAAGCTTTCTTT; CDR3 protein: CASSPRRTNTEAFF
J gene: TRBJ2-1; V gene: TRBV5-1; D gene: .; clone size: .; CDR3 DNA: TGCGCCAGCAGTTCCCCTTGGGGGGGGCTCTACAATGAGCAGTTCTTC; CDR3 protein: CASSSPWGGLYNEQFF
J gene: TRBJ2-7; V gene: TRBV28; D gene: .; clone size: .; CDR3 DNA: TGTGCCAGCAGTGCGGTGCTCGGGCGCTACGAGCAGTACTTC; CDR3 protein: CASSAVLGRYEQYF
J gene: TRBJ1-3; V gene: TRBV5-3; D gene: .; clone size: .; CDR3 DNA: TGTGCCAGAACCCCTAAGGCCGGAGGGCCGAAAGGGGAAAGGCGTAACACCATATATTTT; CDR3 protein: CARTPKAGGPKGERRNTIYF
J gene: TRBJ1-3; V gene: TRBV7-9; D gene: TRBD1; clone size: .; CDR3 DNA: TGTGCCAGCAGCTTATGGGACAGGGGAACTGGAAACACCATATATTTT; CDR3 protein: CASSLWDRGTGNTIYF
J gene: TRBJ2-2; V gene: TRBV21-1; D gene: .; clone size: .; CDR3 DNA: TGTGCCAGCAGCATAGGAGGCGGGGAGCTGTTTTTT; CDR3 protein: CASSIGGGELFF
J gene: TRBJ1-1; V gene: TRBV6-5; D gene: .; clone size: .; CDR3 DNA: TGTGCCAGCAGTTACGGACAGAACACTGAAGCTTTCTTT; CDR3 protein: CASSYGQNTEAFF
J gene: TRBJ1-5; V gene: TRBV5-1; D gene: .; clone size: .; CDR3 DNA: TGCGCCAGCAGCTTGGCCGGACAGACTAATCAGCCCCAGCATTTT; CDR3 protein: CASSLAGQTNQPQHF
J gene: TRBJ2-6; V gene: TRBV29-1; D gene: TRBD1; clone size: .; CDR3 DNA: TGCAGCGTTGAAGATCAACAGGGGGCGATCGGGGCCAACGTCCTGACTTTC; CDR3 protein: CSVEDQQGAIGANVLTF
J gene: TRBJ1-1; V gene: TRBV5-4; D gene: .; clone size: .; CDR3 DNA: TGTGCCAGCGGATTTTTGGACGGGAACACTGAAGCTTTCTTT; CDR3 protein: CASGFLDGNTEAFF
J gene: TRBJ2-1; V gene: TRBV7-9; D gene: .; clone size: .; CDR3 DNA: TGTGCCAGCAGCTTTGAGGGGCGCGCCCACAATGAGCAGTTCTTC; CDR3 protein: CASSFEGRAHNEQFF
J gene: TRBJ1-6; V gene: TRBV6-1; D gene: TRBD1; clone size: .; CDR3 DNA: TGTGCCAGCAGTGAAGCGGGACAGGGGACGCGGAATTCACCCCTCCACTTT; CDR3 protein: CASSEAGQGTRNSPLHF
J gene: TRBJ1-6; V gene: TRBV3-1/TRBV3-2; D gene: TRBD1; clone size: .; CDR3 DNA: TGTGCCAGCAGCCGAGGCTCGGGACAGAGTAATTCACCCCTCCACTTT; CDR3 protein: CASSRGSGQSNSPLHF
J gene: TRBJ2-7; V gene: TRBV4-1; D gene: .; clone size: once; CDR3 DNA: TGCGCCAGCAGCCAGGCCCTCAGCAGCGACGAGCAGTACTTC; CDR3 protein: CASSQALSSDEQYF
J gene: TRBJ1-5; V gene: TRBV7-9; D gene: .; clone size: .; CDR3 DNA: TGTGCCAGCAGCTTAGACAGGTACGATCAGCCCCAGCATTTT; CDR3 protein: CASSLDRYDQPQHF
J gene: TRBJ2-7; V gene: TRBV28; D gene: .; clone size: .; CDR3 DNA: TGTGCCAGCAGTTCGGTGACAGGCACCTACGAGCAGTACTTC; CDR3 protein: CASSSVTGTYEQYF
J gene: TRBJ1-6; V gene: TRBV5-5; D gene: TRBD1; clone size: .; CDR3 DNA: TGTGCCAGCAGCCTAAGACAGGGAAGCACTTCACCCCTCCACTTT; CDR3 protein: CASSLRQGSTSPLHF
J gene: TRBJ2-6; V gene: TRBV7-9; D gene: TRBD1; clone size: .; CDR3 DNA: TGTGCCAGCAGCGGGGGACAGATTGGGGCCAACGTCCTGACTTTC; CDR3 protein: CASSGGQIGANVLTF
J gene: TRBJ1-1; V gene: TRBV5-6; D gene: .; clone size: .; CDR3 DNA: TGTGCCAGCAGCGGGGACGGCCGTGAAGCTTTCTTT; CDR3 protein: CASSGDGREAFF
J gene: TRBJ1-1; V gene: TRBV3-1/TRBV3-2; D gene: .; clone size: .; CDR3 DNA: TGTGCCAGCAGCCAAGGGGTGAACACTGAAGCTTTCTTT; CDR3 protein: CASSQGVNTEAFF
J gene: TRBJ1-5; V gene: TRBV5-5; D gene: .; clone size: once; CDR3 DNA: TGTGCCAGCAGCTTGGGGGGGCCAACTTCAGGTCAGCCCCAGCATTTT; CDR3 protein: CASSLGGPTSGQPQHF
J gene: TRBJ1-2; V gene: TRBV25-1; D gene: .; clone size: .; CDR3 DNA: TGTGCCAGCAGTGAATTCGAGAGGATCGGCCGGAGCACCTTC; CDR3 protein: CASSEFERIGRSTF
J gene: TRBJ1-5; V gene: TRBV28; D gene: .; clone size: .; CDR3 DNA: TGTGCCACCCAAGAATGGGAGAGGTGGCCCCAGCATTTT; CDR3 protein: CATQEWERWPQHF
J gene: TRBJ1-1; V gene: TRBV20-1; D gene: .; clone size: once; CDR3 DNA: TGCAGTGCTATGGAGAAACGGGGAGCTTTCTTT; CDR3 protein: CSAMEKRGAFF
J gene: TRBJ2-3; V gene: TRBV5-4; D gene: .; clone size: .; CDR3 DNA: TGTGCCAGCAGCTTGTTTTGGGGGACCACAGATACGCAGTATTTT; CDR3 protein: CASSLFWGTTDTQYF
J gene: TRBJ2-2; V gene: TRBV6-5; D gene: .; clone size: .; CDR3 DNA: TGTGCCAGTTCGGGACAGAACACCGGGGAGCTGTTTTTT; CDR3 protein: CASSGQNTGELFF